This is a list of T cell receptor beta chains from one sample in a study of cytomegalovirus exposure and HLA in healthy donors. Libraries were prepared by immunoSEQ multiplex PCR; TCRdb keeps only in-frame clonotypes and omits some of them. In total, the table holds about 42,000 clones. Sample: PBMCs. These receptors were collected from a man aged 30-40 years in good health and CMV-seronegative. CDR3s include the opening cysteine and the closing phenylalanine or tryptophan. The D gene is left open where the match is weak.

CDR3nt	CDR3aa	v_gene	d_gene	j_gene
TGTGCCAGCAGCTTTACCAGGGCTGGGGCCAACGTCCTGACTTTC	CASSFTRAGANVLTF	TRBV7-2	.	TRBJ2-6
TGTGCCTGGACTGTAGGGACTAGCGGGAGTAGCGGGGAGCTGTTTTTT	CAWTVGTSGSSGELFF	TRBV30	TRBD2	TRBJ2-2
TGTGCCAGCAGCGTATACTCAGGGGGATCGGGGACAGTTTCTTTCTATGGCTACACCTTC	CASSVYSGGSGTVSFYGYTF	TRBV9	TRBD1	TRBJ1-2
TGTGCCAGCAGCCAAGATCGGGGGACAGGGGGCTACGAGCAGTACTTC	CASSQDRGTGGYEQYF	TRBV4-2	TRBD1	TRBJ2-7
TGTGCCAGCAGCTTTAGCGAATCTGAGCAGTTCTTC	CASSFSESEQFF	TRBV5-4	.	TRBJ2-1
TGCGCCAGCAGCCGAGGACAGGGCGCGCATGGCTACACCTTC	CASSRGQGAHGYTF	TRBV4-1	TRBD1	TRBJ1-2
TGTGCCAGCAGCTTATCATACTACTCCTACAATGAGCAGTTCTTC	CASSLSYYSYNEQFF	TRBV13	.	TRBJ2-1
TGCGCCAGCAGCCAAGGGGTCCCCGGGGGCACTGAAGCTTTCTTT	CASSQGVPGGTEAFF	TRBV4-1	.	TRBJ1-1
TGTGCCAGTAGTCTTGGCGGGGAGATCGCCTACGAGCAGTACTTC	CASSLGGEIAYEQYF	TRBV19	.	TRBJ2-7
TGTGCCAGCAGTTACTCGAGCCTATATGGCTACACCTTC	CASSYSSLYGYTF	TRBV6-5	.	TRBJ1-2
TGCGCCAGCAGTGAGCCGCGCGGGACTTGGCCGTCCTACGAGCAGTACTTC	CASSEPRGTWPSYEQYF	TRBV10-2	.	TRBJ2-7
TGTGCCTGGAGTTCGGGACTTGTGGAGACCCAGTACTTC	CAWSSGLVETQYF	TRBV30	.	TRBJ2-5
TGTGCCAGCAATTTCGCAGGGGGGCGCGAAGGCTACACCTTC	CASNFAGGREGYTF	TRBV6-5	TRBD1	TRBJ1-2
TGTGCCAGCTCACCATCTCTGGGCGGGAGCGGATCCGGGGAGCTGTTTTTT	CASSPSLGGSGSGELFF	TRBV18	TRBD2	TRBJ2-2
TGTGCCACCAGCAGAGCCAGGCCGGGCGCAGGGACTGAAGCTTTCTTT	CATSRARPGAGTEAFF	TRBV15	.	TRBJ1-1
TGTGCCAGCAGCGTAGTAGCGGGAGCGTCCGGGGAGCTGTTTTTT	CASSVVAGASGELFF	TRBV9	TRBD2	TRBJ2-2
TGCGCCAGCAGCCAGTCAGGGGGGACTGGTTTCGTCGACACTGAAGCTTTCTTT	CASSQSGGTGFVDTEAFF	TRBV4-3	TRBD1	TRBJ1-1
TGTGCCAGTAGTATAGTCGTCGGCACTGAAGCTTTCTTT	CASSIVVGTEAFF	TRBV19	.	TRBJ1-1
TGTGCCAGCTCACCACTTCGACAGGGCACTGAAGCTTTCTTT	CASSPLRQGTEAFF	TRBV18	TRBD1	TRBJ1-1
TGTGCCAGCAGCTTAGAACTAGCGGGAACAGGCGAGCAGTACTTC	CASSLELAGTGEQYF	TRBV7-2	TRBD2	TRBJ2-7
TGCAGCGCTGGCCCAGGGGCCCAAGAGACCCAGTACTTC	CSAGPGAQETQYF	TRBV29-1	.	TRBJ2-5
TGTGCCAGTAGTATAGTGGACGGAGGGGAGACCCAGTACTTC	CASSIVDGGETQYF	TRBV19	.	TRBJ2-5
TGTGCCAGCAGCCAAGGGGACAGGAGGAGTAGCACAGATACGCAGTATTTT	CASSQGDRRSSTDTQYF	TRBV4-2	TRBD1	TRBJ2-3
TGTGCCAGCAGCTTGGGACAGATCTATGGCTACACCTTC	CASSLGQIYGYTF	TRBV5-6	.	TRBJ1-2
TGTGCTAGTGGCACCAGGACTAGCGGAGCTTACGAGCAGTACTTC	CASGTRTSGAYEQYF	TRBV12-5	TRBD2	TRBJ2-7
TGTGCCAGCAGCTTAGCGACTAGGATCCAAGAGACCCAGTACTTC	CASSLATRIQETQYF	TRBV11-2	.	TRBJ2-5
TGTGCCAGCAGCTTGGGAGGGAGCGGGAGGGGTGTTTACGAGCAGTACTTC	CASSLGGSGRGVYEQYF	TRBV5-4	TRBD2	TRBJ2-7
TGTGCCAGTAGTCAACCGGGACAGGGAGCACCCCTCCACTTT	CASSQPGQGAPLHF	TRBV19	TRBD1	TRBJ1-6